The 2 T cell receptor beta chains in this list originate from one sample, sequenced in a study of T cell responses to AZD1222 COVID-19 vaccine. The data were produced by immunoSEQ multiplex PCR, yet TCRdb's version contains in-frame clones alone and is incomplete. The sample holds about 120,000 clones, around 93% seen once. This specimen was peripheral blood, taken 28 days after the second AZD1222 dose. These receptors were obtained from an adult who received the AZD1222 COVID-19 vaccine.

V gene TRBV27 combines with J gene TRBJ1-4; 7 positions match TRBD1. Germline values: CDR1 MNHEY, CDR2 SMNVEV (reference sequence). After removal of 6 bases from V and 3 bases from J, the junction contained 7 bases not matched to a gene. This CDR3 spans 15 amino acids. The CDR3 spells CASRWDRGPNEKLFF. In nucleotides, the CDR3 is TGTGCCAGCAGGTGGGACAGAGGTCCTAATGAAAAACTGTTTTTT. The complete variable domain, with remaining parts taken from reference TRBV27 and TRBJ1-4, reads EAQVTQNPRYLITVTGKKLTVTCSQNMNHEYMSWYRQDPGLGLRQIYYSMNVEVTDKGDVPEGYKVSRKEKRNFPLILESPSPNQTSLYFCASRWDRGPNEKLFFGSGTQLSVL.

The gene calls are TRBV5-1 and TRBJ2-3; no firm D call. With 2 bases removed from V and 2 bases from J, the gap between germline ends came to 3 bases. The CDR3 is 12 residues long. Germline-derived CDR1 and CDR2 are SGHRS and YFSETQ. This chain's CDR3 is CASSFFTDTQYF. The CDR3, as DNA: TGCGCCAGCAGCTTCTTCACAGATACGCAGTATTTT.